Listed below are T cell receptor beta chains from one sample, sequenced in a study of blood T cell repertoires in COVID-19. Clones were sequenced by immunoSEQ multiplex PCR, and TCRdb holds only the in-frame ones, with some missing. The sample lists under 200,000 clones, more than 75% occurring once. Input material: peripheral blood. The receptors here all came from a man younger than 35 with active or convalescent COVID-19. CDR3s include the opening cysteine and the closing phenylalanine or tryptophan. D genes are given only for firm matches. Only part of the rows carry a size: once, few, many, or a class if the clone is expanded.

clone_size	d_call	v_call	j_call	cdr3_aa	cdr3_nt
.	.	TRBV11-2	TRBJ1-2	CASSLSGLYGYTF	TGTGCCAGCAGCTTATCTGGACTCTATGGCTACACCTTC
.	TRBD1	TRBV29-1	TRBJ2-1	CSGGTVNEQFF	TGCAGCGGTGGGACAGTCAATGAGCAGTTCTTC
.	.	TRBV30	TRBJ2-7	CAWARTAYEQYF	TGTGCCTGGGCTCGCACAGCCTACGAGCAGTACTTC
.	.	TRBV11-3	TRBJ2-2	CASSLVRNTGELFF	TGTGCCAGCAGCTTAGTTAGGAACACCGGGGAGCTGTTTTTT
.	.	TRBV4-1	TRBJ1-1	CASSQVRETEAFF	TGCGCCAGCAGCCAAGTCCGGGAGACTGAAGCTTTCTTT
.	.	TRBV6-1	TRBJ2-7	CASSEARLTYEQYF	TGTGCCAGCAGTGAAGCGCGCTTAACCTACGAGCAGTACTTC
.	.	TRBV3-1/TRBV3-2	TRBJ2-1	CASSPPRGDNSYNEQFF	TGTGCCAGCAGCCCCCCCCGGGGGGACAACTCCTACAATGAGCAGTTCTTC
.	TRBD1	TRBV11-2	TRBJ1-1	CASSLGRTGRGVRAFF	TGTGCCAGCAGCTTAGGACGGACAGGAAGGGGGGTGCGAGCTTTCTTT
few	TRBD1	TRBV6-2/TRBV6-3	TRBJ1-1	CASSYTGDTEAFF	TGTGCCAGCAGCTATACAGGGGACACTGAAGCTTTCTTT
.	TRBD1	TRBV19	TRBJ2-6	CASSDRGFASGANVLTF	TGTGCCAGTAGCGACAGGGGTTTCGCCTCTGGGGCCAACGTCCTGACTTTC
.	.	TRBV6-5	TRBJ2-7	CASSRTEITSGQYF	TGTGCCAGCAGTCGGACGGAAATTACGAGCGGGCAGTACTTC